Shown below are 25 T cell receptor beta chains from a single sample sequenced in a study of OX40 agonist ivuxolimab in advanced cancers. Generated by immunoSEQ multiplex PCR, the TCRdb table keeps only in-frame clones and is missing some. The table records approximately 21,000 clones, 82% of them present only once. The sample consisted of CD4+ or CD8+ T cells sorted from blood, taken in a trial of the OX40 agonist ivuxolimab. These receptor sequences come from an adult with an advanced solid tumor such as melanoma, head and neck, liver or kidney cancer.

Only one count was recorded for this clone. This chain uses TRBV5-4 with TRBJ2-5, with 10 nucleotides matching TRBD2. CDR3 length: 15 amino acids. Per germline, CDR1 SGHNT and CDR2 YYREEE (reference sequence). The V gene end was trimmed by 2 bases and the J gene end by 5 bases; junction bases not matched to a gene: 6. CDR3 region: CASSFLLAGRETQYF. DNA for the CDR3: TGTGCCAGCAGCTTCTTACTAGCGGGAAGGGAGACCCAGTACTTC.

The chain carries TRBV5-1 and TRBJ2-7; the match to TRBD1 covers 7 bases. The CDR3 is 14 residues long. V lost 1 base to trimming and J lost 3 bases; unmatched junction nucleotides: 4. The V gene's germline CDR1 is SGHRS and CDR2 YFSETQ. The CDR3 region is CASSLWDSVYEQYF. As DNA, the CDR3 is TGCGCCAGCAGCTTGTGGGACAGCGTCTACGAGCAGTACTTC.

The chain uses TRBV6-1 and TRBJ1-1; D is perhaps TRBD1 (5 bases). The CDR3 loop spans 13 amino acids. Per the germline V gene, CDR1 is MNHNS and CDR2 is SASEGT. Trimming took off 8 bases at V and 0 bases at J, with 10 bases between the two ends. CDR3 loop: CASPRQLNTEAFF. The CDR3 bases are TGTGCCAGCCCTAGACAGTTGAACACTGAAGCTTTCTTT.

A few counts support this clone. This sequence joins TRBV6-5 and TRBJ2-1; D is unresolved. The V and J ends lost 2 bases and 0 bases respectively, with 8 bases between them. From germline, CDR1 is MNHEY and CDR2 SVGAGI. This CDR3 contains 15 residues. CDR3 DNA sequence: TGTGCCAGCAGTTACCACCCGAGCTCCTACAATGAGCAGTTCTTC. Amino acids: CASSYHPSSYNEQFF.

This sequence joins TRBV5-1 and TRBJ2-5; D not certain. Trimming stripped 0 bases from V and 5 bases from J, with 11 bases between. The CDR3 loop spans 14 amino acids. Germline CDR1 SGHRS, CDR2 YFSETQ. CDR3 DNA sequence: TGCGCCAGCAGCTTGGCTCAGATCCAGGAGACCCAGTACTTC. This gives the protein CASSLAQIQETQYF. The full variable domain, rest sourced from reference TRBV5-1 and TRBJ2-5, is KAGVTQTPRYLIKTRGQQVTLSCSPISGHRSVSWYQQTPGQGLQFLFEYFSETQRNKGNFPGRFSGRQFSNSRSEMNVSTLELGDSALYLCASSLAQIQETQYFGPGTRLLVL.

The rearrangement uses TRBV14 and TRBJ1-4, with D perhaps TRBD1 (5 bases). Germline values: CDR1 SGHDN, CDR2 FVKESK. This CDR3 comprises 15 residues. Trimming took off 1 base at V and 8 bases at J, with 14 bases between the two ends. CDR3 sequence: CASSQVGVGGEKLFF. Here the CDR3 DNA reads TGTGCCAGCAGCCAAGTCGGTGTGGGGGGAGAAAAACTGTTTTTT.

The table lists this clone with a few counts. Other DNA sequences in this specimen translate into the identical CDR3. The CDR3 protein is CASRIGRLNTEAFF. The CDR3 coding sequence is TGTGCCAGCAGGATTGGACGATTGAACACTGAAGCTTTCTTT. The chain carries TRBV13 and TRBJ1-1; unclear D gene. Trimming left V 6 bases short and J 0 bases short, with 11 bases between. Germline CDR1 and CDR2: PRHDT and FYEKMQ (reference sequence). This CDR3 is 14 amino acids long.

CDR3 in DNA: TGTGCCAGCAGCTTAGTTGGGGCAGGGGTCTATGGCTACACCTTC. Its translation is CASSLVGAGVYGYTF. The J gene is TRBJ1-2, the V gene TRBV7-2; a weak D match, TRBD1 (6 bases). V was trimmed by 1 base and J by 4 bases, leaving 13 bases between them. Germline CDR1 and CDR2: SGHTA and FQGNSA. The CDR3 extends over 15 amino acids.

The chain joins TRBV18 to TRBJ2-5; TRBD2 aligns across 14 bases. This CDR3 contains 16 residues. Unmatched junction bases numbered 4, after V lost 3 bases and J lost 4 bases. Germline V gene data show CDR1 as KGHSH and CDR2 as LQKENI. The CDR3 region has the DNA TGTGCCAGCTCACCCGGACTAGCGGGAGGAGGAGAGACCCAGTACTTC. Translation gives CASSPGLAGGGETQYF.

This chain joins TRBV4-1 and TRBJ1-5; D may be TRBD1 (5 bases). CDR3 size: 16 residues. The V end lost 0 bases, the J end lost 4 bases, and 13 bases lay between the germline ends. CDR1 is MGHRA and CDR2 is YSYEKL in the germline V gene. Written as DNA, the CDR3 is TGCGCCAGCAGCCAAGATTGGGGGTCTGGTAATCAGCCCCAGCATTTT. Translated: CASSQDWGSGNQPQHF.

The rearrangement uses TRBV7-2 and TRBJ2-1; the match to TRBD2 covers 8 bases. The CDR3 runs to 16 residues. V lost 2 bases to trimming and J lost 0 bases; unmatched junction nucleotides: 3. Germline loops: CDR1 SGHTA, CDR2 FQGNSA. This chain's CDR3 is CASSLLAGSSYNEQFF. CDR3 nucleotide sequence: TGTGCCAGCAGCTTATTAGCGGGAAGCTCCTACAATGAGCAGTTCTTC.

CDR3 residues: CASSRQGTGELFF. The CDR3 DNA follows: TGTGCCAGCAGCAGACAGGGCACCGGGGAGCTGTTTTTT. The chain has TRBV11-2 and TRBJ2-2; 7 bases match TRBD1. The germline V gene encodes CDR1 SGHAT and CDR2 FQNNGV. The V segment lost 5 bases and the J segment 4 bases; nucleotides outside the gene matches: 1. This CDR3 contains 13 residues.

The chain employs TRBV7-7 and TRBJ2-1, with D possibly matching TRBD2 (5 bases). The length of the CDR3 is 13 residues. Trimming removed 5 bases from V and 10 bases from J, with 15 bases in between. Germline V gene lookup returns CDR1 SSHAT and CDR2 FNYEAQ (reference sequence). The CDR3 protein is CASSRTPTGEQFF. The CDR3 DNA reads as TGTGCCAGCAGCCGGACTCCCACGGGAGAGCAGTTCTTC.

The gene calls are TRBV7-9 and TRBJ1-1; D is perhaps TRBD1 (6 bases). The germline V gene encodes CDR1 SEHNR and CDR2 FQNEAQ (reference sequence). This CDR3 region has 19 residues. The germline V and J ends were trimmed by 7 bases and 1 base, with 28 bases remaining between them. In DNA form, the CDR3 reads TGTGCCAGCACACTGATGGGGGGTTGGACCGACAGGACGAACACTGAAGCTTTCTTT. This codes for CASTLMGGWTDRTNTEAFF.

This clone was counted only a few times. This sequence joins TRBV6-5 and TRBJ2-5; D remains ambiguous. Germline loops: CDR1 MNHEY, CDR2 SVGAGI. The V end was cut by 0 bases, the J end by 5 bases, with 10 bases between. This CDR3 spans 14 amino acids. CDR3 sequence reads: CASSYSITGETQYF. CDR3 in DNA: TGTGCCAGCAGTTACTCGATAACGGGCGAGACCCAGTACTTC.

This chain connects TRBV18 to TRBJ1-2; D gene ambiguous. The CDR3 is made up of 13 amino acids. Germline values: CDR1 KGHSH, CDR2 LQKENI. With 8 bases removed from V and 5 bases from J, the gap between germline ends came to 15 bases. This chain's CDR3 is CASRLGDGYGYTF. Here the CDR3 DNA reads TGTGCCAGCCGCCTCGGGGATGGGTATGGCTACACCTTC.

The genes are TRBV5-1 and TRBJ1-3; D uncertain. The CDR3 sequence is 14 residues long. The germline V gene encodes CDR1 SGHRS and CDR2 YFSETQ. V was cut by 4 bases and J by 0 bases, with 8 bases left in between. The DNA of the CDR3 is TGCGCCAGCAGCCAACAGAGCTCTGGAAACACCATATATTTT. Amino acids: CASSQQSSGNTIYF.

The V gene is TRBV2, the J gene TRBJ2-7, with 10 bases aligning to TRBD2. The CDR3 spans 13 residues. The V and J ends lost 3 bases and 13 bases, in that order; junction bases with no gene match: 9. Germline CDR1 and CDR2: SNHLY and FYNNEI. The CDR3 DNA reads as TGTGCCAGCAGTGACGGACTAGCGGCCCCGGGCTACTTC. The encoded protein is CASSDGLAAPGYF.

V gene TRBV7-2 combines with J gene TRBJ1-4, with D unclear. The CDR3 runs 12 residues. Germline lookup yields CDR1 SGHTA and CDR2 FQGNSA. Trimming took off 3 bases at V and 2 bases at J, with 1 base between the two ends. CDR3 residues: CASSFTNEKLFF. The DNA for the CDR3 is TGTGCCAGCAGCTTCACTAATGAAAAACTGTTTTTT.

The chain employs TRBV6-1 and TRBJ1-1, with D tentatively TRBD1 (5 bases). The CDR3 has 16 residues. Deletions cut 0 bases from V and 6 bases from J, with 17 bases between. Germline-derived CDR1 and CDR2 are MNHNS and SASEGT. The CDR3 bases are TGTGCCAGCAGTGAAGCGGGGGGGGGTGGAGGCGCTGAAGCTTTCTTT. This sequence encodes CASSEAGGGGGAEAFF.

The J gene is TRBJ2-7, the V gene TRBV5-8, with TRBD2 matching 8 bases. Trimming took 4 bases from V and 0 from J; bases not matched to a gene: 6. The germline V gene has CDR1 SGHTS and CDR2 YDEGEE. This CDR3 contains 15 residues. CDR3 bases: TGTGCCAGCAGCCCCGGACTAGCCAGCTCCTACGAGCAGTACTTC. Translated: CASSPGLASSYEQYF.

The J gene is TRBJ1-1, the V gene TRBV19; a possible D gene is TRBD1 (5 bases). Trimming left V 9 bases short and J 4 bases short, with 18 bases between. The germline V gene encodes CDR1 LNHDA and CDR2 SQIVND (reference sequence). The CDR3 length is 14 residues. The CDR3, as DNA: TGTGCCAGCCTGATGGGGCGGAGGAGCACTGAAGCTTTCTTT. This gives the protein CASLMGRRSTEAFF.

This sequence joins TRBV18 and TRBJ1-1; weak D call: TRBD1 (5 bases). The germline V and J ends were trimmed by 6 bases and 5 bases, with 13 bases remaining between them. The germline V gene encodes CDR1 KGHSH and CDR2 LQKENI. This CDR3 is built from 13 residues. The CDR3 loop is CASSGGEHTEAFF. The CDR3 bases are TGTGCCAGCTCGGGGGGGGAGCATACTGAAGCTTTCTTT.

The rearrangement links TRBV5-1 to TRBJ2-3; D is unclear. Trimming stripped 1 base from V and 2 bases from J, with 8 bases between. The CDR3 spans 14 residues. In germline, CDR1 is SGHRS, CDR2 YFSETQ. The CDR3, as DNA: TGCGCCAGCAGCTTGAAGGTAAACACAGATACGCAGTATTTT. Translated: CASSLKVNTDTQYF.

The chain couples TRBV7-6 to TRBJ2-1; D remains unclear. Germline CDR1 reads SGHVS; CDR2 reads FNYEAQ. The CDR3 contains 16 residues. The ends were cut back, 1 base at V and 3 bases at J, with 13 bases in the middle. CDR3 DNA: TGTGCCAGCAGCTTAGAGGTGGGCGCCGTCTACAATGAGCAGTTCTTC. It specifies CASSLEVGAVYNEQFF.